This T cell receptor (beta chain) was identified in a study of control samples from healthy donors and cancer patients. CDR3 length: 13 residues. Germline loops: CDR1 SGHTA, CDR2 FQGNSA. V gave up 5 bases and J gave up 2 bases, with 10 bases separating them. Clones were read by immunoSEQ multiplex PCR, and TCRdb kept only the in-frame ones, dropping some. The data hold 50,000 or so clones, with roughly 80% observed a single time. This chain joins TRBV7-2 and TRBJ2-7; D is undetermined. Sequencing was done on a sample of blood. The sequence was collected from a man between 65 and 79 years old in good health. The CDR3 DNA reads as TGTGCCAGCAGCCAAGTAGTAGCCTACGAGCAGTACTTC. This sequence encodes CASSQVVAYEQYF.